This TCR beta chain was sequenced for a study of T cells after yellow fever vaccination. This clonotype showed up many times. TCRdb reprocessed the 5' RACE reads with MiXCR, giving one entry per CDR3 protein. The sample has some 250,000 distinct CDR3 sequences, about 3.7% seen once; the top ten hold under 20%. Germline values: CDR1 MNHEY, CDR2 SVGEGT. The CDR3 loop spans 15 amino acids. The J segment lost 2 bases and the V segment lost 8 bases, leaving 11 bases of the junction unmatched. The sequence was obtained from a man aged 18 to 30 who received the YFV17D yellow fever vaccine. The source was PBMCs, collected 15 days after the yellow fever booster vaccination. The J gene is TRBJ2-7, the V gene TRBV6-2 or TRBV6-3; TRBD1 aligns across 8 bases. CDR3 sequence reads: CASGKRQGNTYEQYF. The DNA of the CDR3 is TGTGCCAGCGGGAAGAGACAGGGGAATACCTACGAGCAGTACTTC.